This T cell receptor beta chain was retrieved from a study of blood T cell repertoires in COVID-19. The CDR3 contains 16 residues. V lost 3 bases and J lost 0; bases outside the gene matches: 4. Germline values: CDR1 MNHEY, CDR2 SVGAGI. Measured with immunoSEQ multiplex PCR; TCRdb has only the in-frame clones, and not every one. The data show fewer than 300,000 clones, 83% seen once. The rearrangement uses TRBV6-5 and TRBJ2-1, with 8 bases identical to TRBD2. The receptor comes from a woman aged 50 to 60 who had recovered from COVID-19. Material for sequencing was peripheral blood. CDR3 loop: CASSYSGVPSYNEQFF. CDR3 in DNA: TGTGCCAGCAGTTATAGCGGGGTCCCCTCCTACAATGAGCAGTTCTTC.